This T cell receptor beta chain was captured by sequencing in a study of tumor and adjacent non-tumor tissue in lung cancer. Study results and caveats: Top 100 clones took a larger repertoire share in normal lung.

Concerning this clonotype itself: What it recognizes is unknown.

This sample's RNA came from whole unsorted tissue. CDR3 size: 15 residues. Germline V lookup: CDR1 LNHNV, CDR2 YYDKDF (reference sequence). V was clipped by 8 bases and J by 1 base, with 17 bases between them. A modified ARM-PCR protocol with three rounds of nested PCR amplified TCRbeta. TCRdb re-analysed the multiplex PCR reads in MiXCR, keeping a single row per CDR3 protein. The sample lists 77,000 or so distinct CDR3 sequences; 60% to 85% were seen once. The source is a woman aged 45-65 years with non-small cell lung cancer. The rearrangement uses TRBV15 and TRBJ2-5, with D maybe TRBD2 (5 bases). The sample was lung tumor tissue. CDR3 in amino acids: CATGEVRLLQETQYF. The CDR3 coding sequence is TGTGCCACCGGAGAGGTGCGACTACTCCAAGAGACCCAGTACTTC.